This T cell receptor (beta chain) was captured in a study of blood T cell repertoires in COVID-19. As originally analysed: Using reference gene primer amplification, nucleated cell counts were estimated. The method was immunoSEQ multiplex PCR; TCRdb's version includes in-frame clones alone and lacks a portion of them. V, J and clone size derive from that table, while D and trimming were established from the DNA sequence. Of 130,000 to 150,000 clones listed, around 85% are singletons. Trimming at V came to 3 bases and at J to 2 bases, leaving 4 bases not matched to a gene. The CDR3 is made up of 16 amino acids. The germline CDR1 and CDR2 sequences are MNHEY and SMNVEV (reference sequence).

The sequenced sample consisted of peripheral blood. The chain uses TRBV27 and TRBJ2-7, with TRBD2 identical over 13 bases. The TCR was taken from a woman aged 40 to 50 with active or convalescent COVID-19. The CDR3 DNA reads as TGTGCCAGCAGTTTGGGGACTAGCGGGGTCCCCTACGAGCAGTACTTC. Encoded protein: CASSLGTSGVPYEQYF.